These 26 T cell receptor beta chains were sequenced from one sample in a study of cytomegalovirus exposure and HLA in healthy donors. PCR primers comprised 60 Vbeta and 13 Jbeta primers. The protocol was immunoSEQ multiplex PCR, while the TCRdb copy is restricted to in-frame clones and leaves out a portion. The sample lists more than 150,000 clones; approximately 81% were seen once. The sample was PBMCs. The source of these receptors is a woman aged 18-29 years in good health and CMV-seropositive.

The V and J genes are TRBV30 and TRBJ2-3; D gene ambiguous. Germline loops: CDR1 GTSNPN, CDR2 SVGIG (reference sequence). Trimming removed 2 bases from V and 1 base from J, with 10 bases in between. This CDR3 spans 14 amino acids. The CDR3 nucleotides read TGTGCCTGGAGTCACGGTCGGGGCACAGATACGCAGTATTTT. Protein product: CAWSHGRGTDTQYF.

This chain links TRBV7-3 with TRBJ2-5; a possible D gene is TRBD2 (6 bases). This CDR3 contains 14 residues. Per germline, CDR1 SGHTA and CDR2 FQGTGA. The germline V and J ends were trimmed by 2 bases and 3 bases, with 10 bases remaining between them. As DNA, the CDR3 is TGTGCCAGCAGCTTAGGTGGAGGGAAAGAGACCCAGTACTTC. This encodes CASSLGGGKETQYF.

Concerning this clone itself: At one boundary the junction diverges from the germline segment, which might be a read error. In DNA, the CDR3 is TGCGCCAGCAGCCTCCACTCAACCCCTAGCGGCTCTGGGGCCAACGGCCTGACTTTC. This gives the protein CASSLHSTPSGSGANGLTF. V and J are TRBV5-1 and TRBJ2-6, with TRBD2 matching over 7 bases. CDR3 length equals 19 residues. The V gene's germline CDR1 is SGHRS and CDR2 YFSETQ.

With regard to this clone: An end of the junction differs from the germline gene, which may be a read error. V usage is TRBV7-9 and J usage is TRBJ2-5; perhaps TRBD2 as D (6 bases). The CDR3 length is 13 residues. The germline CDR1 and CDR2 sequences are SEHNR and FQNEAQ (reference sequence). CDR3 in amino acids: CSSSLVVGGTQYF. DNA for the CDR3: TGTTCCAGCAGCTTAGTGGTGGGAGGGACCCAGTACTTC.

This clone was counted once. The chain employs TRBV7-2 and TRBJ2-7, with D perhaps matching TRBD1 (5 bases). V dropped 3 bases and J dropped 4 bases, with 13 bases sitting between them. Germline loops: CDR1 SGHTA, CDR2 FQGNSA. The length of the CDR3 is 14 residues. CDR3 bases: TGTGCCAGCAGCTTCACAGGTGATACGTACGAGCAGTACGTC. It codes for CASSFTGDTYEQYV.

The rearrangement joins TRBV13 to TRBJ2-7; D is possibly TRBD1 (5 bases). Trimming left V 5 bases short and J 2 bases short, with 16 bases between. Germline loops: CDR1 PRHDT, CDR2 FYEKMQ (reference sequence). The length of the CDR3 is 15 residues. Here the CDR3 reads CASSPRLKGPYEQYF. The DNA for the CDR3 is TGTGCCAGCAGCCCCCGACTCAAGGGGCCCTACGAGCAGTACTTC.

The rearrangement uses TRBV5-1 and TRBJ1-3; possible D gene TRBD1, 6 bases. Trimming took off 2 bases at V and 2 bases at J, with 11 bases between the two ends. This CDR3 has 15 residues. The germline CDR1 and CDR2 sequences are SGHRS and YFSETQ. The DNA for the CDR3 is TGCGCCAGCAGCTTCACCAGGGGCCCTGGAAACACCATATATTTT. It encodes CASSFTRGPGNTIYF.

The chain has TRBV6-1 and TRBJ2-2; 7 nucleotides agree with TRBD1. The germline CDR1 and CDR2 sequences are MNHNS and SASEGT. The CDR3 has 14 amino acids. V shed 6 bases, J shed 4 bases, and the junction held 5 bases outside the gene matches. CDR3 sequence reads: CASRTTGSTGELFF. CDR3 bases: TGTGCCAGCAGAACGACAGGGAGCACCGGGGAGCTGTTTTTT.

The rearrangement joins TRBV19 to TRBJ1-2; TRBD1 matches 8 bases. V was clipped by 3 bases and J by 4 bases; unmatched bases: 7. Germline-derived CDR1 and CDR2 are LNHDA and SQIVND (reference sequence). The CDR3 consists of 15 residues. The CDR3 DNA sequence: TGTGCCAGTAGTATCATACAGGGGGTTCTCTATGGCTACACCTTC. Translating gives CASSIIQGVLYGYTF.

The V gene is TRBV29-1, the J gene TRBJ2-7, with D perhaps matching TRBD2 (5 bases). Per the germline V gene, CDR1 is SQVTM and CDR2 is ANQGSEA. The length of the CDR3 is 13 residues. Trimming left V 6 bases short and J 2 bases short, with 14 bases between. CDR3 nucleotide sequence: TGCAGCGTCGAGGGCCCTGGTACCTACGAGCAGTACTTC. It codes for CSVEGPGTYEQYF.

The CDR3 sequence: CASSGDRGTTNEKLFF. The CDR3 coding sequence is TGTGCCAGTAGTGGAGACAGGGGGACAACTAATGAAAAACTGTTTTTT. The chain links TRBV19 to TRBJ1-4; 9 bases align to TRBD1. This CDR3 is 16 amino acids long. Trimming at V came to 5 bases and at J to 0 bases, leaving 4 bases not matched to a gene. Germline V gives CDR1 LNHDA, CDR2 SQIVND (reference sequence).

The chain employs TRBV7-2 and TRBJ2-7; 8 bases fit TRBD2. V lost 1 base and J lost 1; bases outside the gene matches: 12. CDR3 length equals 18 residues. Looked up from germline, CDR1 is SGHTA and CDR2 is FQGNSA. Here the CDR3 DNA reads TGTGCCAGCAGCTTAGGACACCCAATAGCGGGGAGATCCTACGAGCAGTACTTC. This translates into CASSLGHPIAGRSYEQYF.

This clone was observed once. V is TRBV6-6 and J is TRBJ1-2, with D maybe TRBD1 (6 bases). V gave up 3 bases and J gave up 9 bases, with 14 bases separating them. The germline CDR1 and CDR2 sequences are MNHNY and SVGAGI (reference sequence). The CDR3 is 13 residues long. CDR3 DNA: TGTGCCAGCAGTTATCGACAGGACCCCAGCTACACCTTC. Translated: CASSYRQDPSYTF.

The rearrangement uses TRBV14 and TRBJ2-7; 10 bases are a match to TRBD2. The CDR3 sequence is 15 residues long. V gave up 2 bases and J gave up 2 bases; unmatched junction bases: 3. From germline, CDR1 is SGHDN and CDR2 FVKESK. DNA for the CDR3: TGTGCCAGCAGCCAATTAGCGGGGGGCACCTACGAGCAGTACTTC. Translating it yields CASSQLAGGTYEQYF.

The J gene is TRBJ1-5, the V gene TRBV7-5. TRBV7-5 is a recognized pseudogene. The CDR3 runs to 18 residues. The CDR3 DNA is TGTGTCAGAAGCTTAGTTAAAGAGGGCAGGCGTAACAATCAGCCCCAGCATTTT. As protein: CVRSLVKEGRRNNQPQHF.

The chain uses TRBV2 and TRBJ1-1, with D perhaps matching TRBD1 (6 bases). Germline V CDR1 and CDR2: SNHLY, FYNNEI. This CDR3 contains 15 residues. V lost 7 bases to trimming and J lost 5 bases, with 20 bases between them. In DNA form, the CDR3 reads TGTGCCAGCAAGGGTCATCAGGGGATAGGAACTGAAGCTTTCTTT. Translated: CASKGHQGIGTEAFF.

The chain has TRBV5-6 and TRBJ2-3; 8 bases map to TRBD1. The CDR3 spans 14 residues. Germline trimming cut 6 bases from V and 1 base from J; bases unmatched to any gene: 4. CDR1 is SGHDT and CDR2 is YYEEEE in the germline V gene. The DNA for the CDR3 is TGTGCCAGCACACCGGGACAGGGCACAGATACGCAGTATTTT. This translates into CASTPGQGTDTQYF.

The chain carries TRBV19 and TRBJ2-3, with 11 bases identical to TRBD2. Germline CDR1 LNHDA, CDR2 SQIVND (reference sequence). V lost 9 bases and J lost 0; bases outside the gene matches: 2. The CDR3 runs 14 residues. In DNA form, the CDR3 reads TGTGCCAGCAGACTAGCGGGGAGCACAGATACGCAGTATTTT. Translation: CASRLAGSTDTQYF.

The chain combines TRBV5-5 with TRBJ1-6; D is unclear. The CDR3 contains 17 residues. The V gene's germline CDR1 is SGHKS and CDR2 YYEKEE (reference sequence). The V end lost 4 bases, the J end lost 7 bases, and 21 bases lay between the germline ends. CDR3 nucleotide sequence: TGTGCCAGCAGCCCGGGTGGGGTTTTCACGGGGAATTCACCCCTCCACTTT. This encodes CASSPGGVFTGNSPLHF.

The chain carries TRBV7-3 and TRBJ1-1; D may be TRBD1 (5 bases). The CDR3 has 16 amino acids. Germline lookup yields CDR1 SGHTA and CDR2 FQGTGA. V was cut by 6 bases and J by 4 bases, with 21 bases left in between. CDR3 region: CASSPQPGGYGTEAFF. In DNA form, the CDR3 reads TGTGCCAGCAGTCCTCAACCGGGGGGGTATGGCACTGAAGCTTTCTTT.

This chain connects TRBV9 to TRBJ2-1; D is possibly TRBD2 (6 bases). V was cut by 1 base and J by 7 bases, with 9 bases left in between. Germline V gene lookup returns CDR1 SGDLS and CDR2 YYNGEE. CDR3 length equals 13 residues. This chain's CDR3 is CASSVRGTNEQFF. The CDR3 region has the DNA TGTGCCAGCAGCGTACGCGGGACGAATGAGCAGTTCTTC.

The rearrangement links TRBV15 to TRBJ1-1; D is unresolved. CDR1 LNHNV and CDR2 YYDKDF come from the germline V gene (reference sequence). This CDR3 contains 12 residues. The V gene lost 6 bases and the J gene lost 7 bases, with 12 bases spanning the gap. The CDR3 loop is CATRGGSGEAFF. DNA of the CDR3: TGTGCCACCAGGGGAGGTAGCGGTGAAGCTTTCTTT.

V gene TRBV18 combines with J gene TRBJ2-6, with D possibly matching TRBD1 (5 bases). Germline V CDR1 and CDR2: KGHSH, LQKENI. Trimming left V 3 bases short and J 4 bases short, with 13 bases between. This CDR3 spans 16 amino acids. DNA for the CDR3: TGTGCCAGCTCACCGACAGAATTCGCCGGGGCCAACGTCCTGACTTTC. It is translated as CASSPTEFAGANVLTF.

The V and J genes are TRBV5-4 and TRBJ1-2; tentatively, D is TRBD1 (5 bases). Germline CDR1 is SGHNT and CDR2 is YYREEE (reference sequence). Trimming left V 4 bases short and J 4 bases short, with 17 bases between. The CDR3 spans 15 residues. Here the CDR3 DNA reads TGTGCCAGCAGCCTGCCCGGAAGGGGCTCCTATGGCTACACCTTC. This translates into CASSLPGRGSYGYTF.

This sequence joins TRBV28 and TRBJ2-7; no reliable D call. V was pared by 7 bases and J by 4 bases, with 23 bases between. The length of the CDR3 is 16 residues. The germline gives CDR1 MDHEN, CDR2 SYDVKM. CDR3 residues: CASKTGGRWIGYEQYF. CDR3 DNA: TGTGCCAGCAAAACCGGCGGCCGGTGGATTGGGTACGAGCAGTACTTC.

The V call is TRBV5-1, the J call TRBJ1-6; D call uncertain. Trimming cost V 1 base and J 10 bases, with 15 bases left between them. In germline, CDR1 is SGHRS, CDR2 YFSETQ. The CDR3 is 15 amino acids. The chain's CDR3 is CASSLSAGLNSPLHF. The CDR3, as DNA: TGCGCCAGCAGCTTGTCGGCAGGCCTAAACTCACCCCTCCACTTT. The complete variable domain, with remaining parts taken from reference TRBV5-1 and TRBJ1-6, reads KAGVTQTPRYLIKTRGQQVTLSCSPISGHRSVSWYQQTPGQGLQFLFEYFSETQRNKGNFPGRFSGRQFSNSRSEMNVSTLELGDSALYLCASSLSAGLNSPLHFGNGTRLTVT.